This TCR beta chain is drawn from a study of T cells in Graves' hyperthyroidism and ophthalmopathy. Across the whole study: Any treatment followed the collection of peripheral blood at initial diagnosis.

Amplification targeted TCR beta CDR3 regions from RNA transcripts. The TCR CDR3 was amplified in a first-round RT-PCR using the HTBI primer set. TCRdb ran MiXCR on the multiplex PCR reads and lists one entry per CDR3 protein. The data contain hundreds of thousands of distinct CDR3 sequences, 20% to 25% of them singletons. Trimming took off 1 base at V and 11 bases at J, with 6 bases between the two ends. The CDR3 is 11 residues long. The germline V gene encodes CDR1 SGHAT and CDR2 FQNNGV. Study outcomes and limitations: Blood also showed most of the thyroid clonotypes that were expanded above 0.001.

This clonotype is a singleton in its sample. Its target is not known. This sequence was found in a man aged 50 or older with Graves' hyperthyroidism. The gene calls are TRBV11-2 and TRBJ2-1; tentative D call: TRBD1 (6 bases). The material sequenced was blood. This CDR3 reads CASSLGGQQFF. The CDR3 bases are TGTGCCAGCAGCTTAGGGGGGCAGCAGTTCTTC.